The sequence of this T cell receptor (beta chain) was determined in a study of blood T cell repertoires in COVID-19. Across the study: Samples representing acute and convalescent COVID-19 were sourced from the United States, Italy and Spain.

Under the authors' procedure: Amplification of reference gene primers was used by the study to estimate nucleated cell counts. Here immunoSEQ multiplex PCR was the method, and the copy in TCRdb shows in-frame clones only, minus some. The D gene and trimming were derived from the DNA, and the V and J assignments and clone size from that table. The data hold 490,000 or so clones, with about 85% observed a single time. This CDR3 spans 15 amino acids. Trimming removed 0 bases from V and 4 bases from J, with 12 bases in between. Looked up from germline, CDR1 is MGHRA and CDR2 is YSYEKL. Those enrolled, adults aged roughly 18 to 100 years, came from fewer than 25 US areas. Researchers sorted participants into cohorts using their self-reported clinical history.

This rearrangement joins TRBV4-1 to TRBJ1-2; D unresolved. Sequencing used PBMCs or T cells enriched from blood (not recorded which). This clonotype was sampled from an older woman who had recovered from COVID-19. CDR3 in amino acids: CASSQDRVGGYGYTF. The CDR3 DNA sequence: TGCGCCAGCAGCCAAGATCGCGTTGGCGGCTATGGCTACACCTTC.